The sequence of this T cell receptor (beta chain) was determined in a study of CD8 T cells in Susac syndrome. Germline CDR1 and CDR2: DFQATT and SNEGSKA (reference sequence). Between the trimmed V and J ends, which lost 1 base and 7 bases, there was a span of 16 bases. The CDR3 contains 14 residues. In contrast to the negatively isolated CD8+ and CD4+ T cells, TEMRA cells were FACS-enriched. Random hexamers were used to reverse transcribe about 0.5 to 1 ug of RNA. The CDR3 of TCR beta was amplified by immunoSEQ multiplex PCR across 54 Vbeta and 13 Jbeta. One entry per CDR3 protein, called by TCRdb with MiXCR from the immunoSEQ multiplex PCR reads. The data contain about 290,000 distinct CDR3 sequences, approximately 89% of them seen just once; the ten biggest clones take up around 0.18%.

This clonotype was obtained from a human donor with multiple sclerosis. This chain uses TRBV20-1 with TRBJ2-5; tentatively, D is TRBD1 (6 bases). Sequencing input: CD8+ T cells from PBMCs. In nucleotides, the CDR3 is TGCAGTGCTAGAGGAGAACAGGGACATTTGACCCAGTACTTC. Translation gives CSARGEQGHLTQYF.